These T cell receptor beta chains were read from a single sample in a study of cytomegalovirus exposure and HLA in healthy donors. Clones were sequenced by immunoSEQ multiplex PCR, and TCRdb holds only the in-frame ones, with some missing. The sample consists of around 76,000 clones, more than 60% of them appearing once. Material for sequencing was PBMCs. The receptors stem from a man aged 35 to 55 in good health and CMV-seronegative. CDR3s include the opening cysteine and the closing phenylalanine or tryptophan. A D gene is named only where the DNA matches it firmly. Some rows have no size entry. The others give once, few or many, or a class for an expanded clone.

D gene	V gene	clone size	J gene	CDR3 length	CDR3 protein	CDR3 DNA
-	TRBV29-1	-	TRBJ2-2	15	CSVGGLTPNTGELFF	TGCAGCGTTGGGGGCCTAACTCCGAACACCGGGGAGCTGTTTTTT
-	TRBV12-5	-	TRBJ2-1	17	CASGNPTGGIGNNEQFF	TGTGCTAGTGGAAATCCGACTGGCGGGATAGGGAACAATGAGCAGTTCTTC
TRBD2	TRBV27	medium-sized	TRBJ2-7	14	CASSFKREGREQHF	TGTGCCAGCAGTTTTAAGCGGGAGGGCCGCGAGCAGCACTTC
-	TRBV9	once	TRBJ1-2	13	CASSVVPSYGYTF	TGTGCCAGCAGCGTAGTTCCGAGCTATGGCTACACCTTC
TRBD1	TRBV4-1	-	TRBJ2-3	17	CASSQDSKVQGAATQYF	TGCGCCAGCAGCCAAGACTCTAAGGTGCAGGGGGCCGCTACGCAGTATTTT
-	TRBV15	once	TRBJ2-3	16	CATSREQGLSTDTQYF	TGTGCCACCAGCAGAGAACAGGGTCTTAGCACAGATACGCAGTATTTT
TRBD1	TRBV19	-	TRBJ2-5	15	CATNPGQGVQETQYF	TGTGCCACAAACCCGGGACAGGGAGTCCAAGAGACCCAGTACTTC
TRBD2	TRBV14	few	TRBJ2-7	16	CASSHPGLAGGDEQYF	TGTGCCAGCAGCCACCCGGGACTAGCGGGAGGCGACGAGCAGTACTTC
-	TRBV6-1	-	TRBJ2-5	13	CASSGDWEETQYF	TGTGCCAGCAGTGGGGACTGGGAAGAGACCCAGTACTTC
TRBD2	TRBV6-4	-	TRBJ2-3	15	CASSELAGEKDTQYF	TGTGCCAGCAGTGAACTAGCGGGAGAGAAAGATACGCAGTATTTT
-	TRBV19	-	TRBJ2-7	12	CASSIGSYEQYF	TGTGCCAGTAGTATTGGTAGCTACGAGCAGTACTTC
-	TRBV27	-	TRBJ2-3	15	CASSYDASRTSAQYF	TGTGCCAGCAGTTATGACGCCTCCCGGACTTCTGCGCAGTATTTT
-	TRBV28	-	TRBJ1-2	16	CASSLSYETTNYGYTF	TGTGCCAGCAGTTTATCTTACGAGACTACCAACTATGGCTACACCTTC
-	TRBV6-1	few	TRBJ1-3	15	CASSEQGHSGNTIYF	TGTGCCAGCAGTGAGCAGGGCCACTCTGGAAACACCATATATTTT
-	TRBV30	-	TRBJ2-7	13	CAWSIGRDYEQYF	TGTGCCTGGAGTATTGGCAGGGACTACGAGCAGTACTTC
-	TRBV6-1	few	TRBJ2-7	15	CASSEADGTLYEQYF	TGTGCCAGCAGTGAAGCCGACGGGACTCTCTACGAGCAGTACTTC
TRBD1	TRBV7-3	-	TRBJ1-5	13	CASSLRQGQPQHF	TGTGCCAGCAGCTTAAGACAGGGCCAGCCCCAGCATTTT
-	TRBV5-1	-	TRBJ2-1	14	CASSLGDGGSRQFF	TGCGCCAGCAGCTTGGGGGATGGAGGGAGCCGGCAGTTCTTC
TRBD1	TRBV10-3	-	TRBJ1-3	15	CAISDHRGGGNTIYF	TGTGCCATCAGTGATCACAGGGGGGGAGGAAACACCATATATTTT
TRBD1	TRBV6-5	-	TRBJ1-5	15	CASSYSSDRAQPQHF	TGTGCCAGCAGTTACTCGTCGGACAGGGCCCAGCCCCAGCATTTT
-	TRBV7-3	few	TRBJ1-1	14	CASSLTGPNTEAFF	TGTGCCAGCAGCCTCACAGGCCCTAACACTGAAGCTTTCTTT
-	TRBV12-5	-	TRBJ2-1	11	CASGVDREQFF	TGTGCTAGTGGAGTAGATCGTGAGCAGTTCTTC
-	TRBV5-1	-	TRBJ2-6	17	CASSLASVASGANVLTF	TGCGCCAGCAGCTTGGCGTCTGTAGCTTCTGGGGCCAACGTCCTGACTTTC
-	TRBV19	-	TRBJ1-1	15	CASSILLGPSGEAFF	TGTGCCAGTAGTATCCTTTTGGGGCCCTCCGGGGAAGCTTTCTTT
TRBD1	TRBV27	-	TRBJ2-2	12	CGTGRNTGELFF	TGCGGGACAGGAAGAAACACCGGGGAGCTGTTTTTT
-	TRBV11-2	-	TRBJ1-3	15	CASSFLQGSGNTIYF	TGTGCCAGCAGCTTCTTACAGGGCTCTGGAAACACCATATATTTT
TRBD2	TRBV29-1	-	TRBJ2-1	15	CSVEWGLAEYDEQFF	TGCAGCGTTGAATGGGGACTAGCGGAGTATGATGAGCAGTTCTTC
TRBD2	TRBV5-1	-	TRBJ2-5	16	CASSLIPSGRQETQYF	TGCGCCAGCAGCTTGATACCTAGCGGGAGACAAGAGACCCAGTACTTC
TRBD2	TRBV5-1	-	TRBJ2-1	17	CASSSGLAGVGPNEQFF	TGCGCCAGCAGCTCTGGACTAGCGGGAGTCGGCCCGAATGAGCAGTTCTTC
-	TRBV28	few	TRBJ1-4	13	CASNFQANEKLFF	TGTGCCAGCAATTTTCAGGCTAATGAAAAACTGTTTTTT
-	TRBV6-5	-	TRBJ2-3	14	CASSKTVGTDTQYF	TGTGCCAGCAGTAAGACAGTGGGGACAGATACGCAGTATTTT
-	TRBV27	-	TRBJ1-2	13	CASSSTSGYGYTF	TGTGCCAGCAGTTCTACATCGGGCTATGGCTACACCTTC
-	TRBV28	-	TRBJ1-2	18	CASSANGNRPAGGYGYTF	TGTGCCAGCAGCGCTAATGGGAACAGGCCGGCGGGGGGCTATGGCTACACCTTC
-	TRBV2	-	TRBJ2-5	13	CANGQSRGETQYF	TGTGCCAACGGACAGTCTCGGGGAGAGACCCAGTACTTC
-	TRBV23-1	-	TRBJ2-7	14	CASSPIARRREQYF	TGCGCCAGCAGCCCTATAGCCCGTCGGCGCGAGCAGTACTTC
TRBD2	TRBV5-1	-	TRBJ2-3	17	CASSAYGTSGSTDTQYF	TGCGCCAGCAGCGCGTATGGGACTAGCGGGAGCACAGATACGCAGTATTTT
-	TRBV6-1	-	TRBJ1-4	14	CASSTGSGNEKLFF	TGTGCCAGCAGTACAGGGAGTGGAAATGAAAAACTGTTTTTT
TRBD1	TRBV11-3	-	TRBJ1-2	13	CASSLERQGGYTF	TGTGCCAGCAGCTTAGAACGACAGGGTGGCTACACCTTC
-	TRBV28	-	TRBJ2-7	12	CASSLASYEQYF	TGTGCCAGCAGTCTCGCGTCATACGAGCAGTACTTC
TRBD1	TRBV6-5	-	TRBJ2-7	15	CASSRHGQGIIEQYF	TGTGCCAGCAGTCGACACGGACAGGGAATAATCGAGCAGTACTTC
TRBD1	TRBV7-6	-	TRBJ2-7	14	CASTPSQGAYEQYF	TGTGCCAGCACCCCTTCACAGGGGGCCTACGAGCAGTACTTC
-	TRBV28	-	TRBJ1-4	15	CASSLFNPTNEKLFF	TGTGCCAGCAGTTTATTCAATCCAACTAATGAAAAACTGTTTTTT
TRBD1	TRBV6-1	-	TRBJ1-4	15	CASSLSGTGTEKLFF	TGTGCCAGCAGTCTCTCCGGGACAGGGACTGAAAAACTGTTTTTT
TRBD1	TRBV5-1	-	TRBJ1-2	12	CASSESGGGYTF	TGCGCCAGCAGCGAGTCAGGGGGTGGCTACACCTTC
-	TRBV5-5	-	TRBJ2-7	14	CASSLGPRESEQYF	TGTGCCAGCAGCTTGGGGCCACGAGAGAGCGAGCAGTACTTC
-	TRBV27	-	TRBJ2-5	10	CAGGRETQYF	TGTGCCGGGGGGAGGGAGACCCAGTACTTC
-	TRBV5-1	few	TRBJ2-7	14	CASSLETSYNEQYF	TGCGCCAGCAGCTTGGAAACTAGTTACAACGAGCAGTACTTC
TRBD1	TRBV7-9	few	TRBJ1-1	13	CASSLDRYSEAFF	TGTGCCAGCAGCTTGGACAGGTACTCTGAAGCTTTCTTT
TRBD1	TRBV5-1	once	TRBJ1-5	14	CASSTGTGNQPQHF	TGCGCCAGCAGCACTGGGACAGGGAACCAGCCCCAGCATTTT
-	TRBV28	-	TRBJ1-4	12	CASSTGLQKLFF	TGTGCCAGCAGTACGGGACTTCAAAAACTGTTTTTT
TRBD1	TRBV9	-	TRBJ2-5	15	CASSVGTGGHLEQYF	TGTGCCAGCAGCGTAGGGACAGGGGGACACCTGGAGCAGTACTTC
-	TRBV18	-	TRBJ1-1	14	CASSPRQHNTEAFF	TGTGCCAGCTCACCCCGACAGCATAACACTGAAGCTTTCTTT
-	TRBV18	-	TRBJ1-6	14	CASSPRHSLAPLHF	TGTGCCAGCTCACCTAGACACTCTCTTGCACCCCTCCACTTT
-	TRBV7-9	-	TRBJ2-6	16	CASSLRDGSGANVLTF	TGTGCCAGCAGCCTCCGGGATGGCTCTGGGGCCAACGTCCTGACTTTC
TRBD1	TRBV7-3	-	TRBJ2-1	14	CASSPDRGNLKQFF	TGTGCCAGCAGCCCCGACAGGGGAAATTTAAAGCAGTTCTTC
-	TRBV5-1	-	TRBJ1-5	14	CASSLQGDNQPQHF	TGCGCCAGCAGCTTACAGGGAGACAATCAGCCCCAGCATTTT
TRBD1	TRBV28	-	TRBJ1-4	15	CASSLWGTGEEKLFF	TGTGCCAGCAGTTTATGGGGGACAGGGGAGGAAAAACTGTTTTTT
-	TRBV6-5	-	TRBJ2-7	12	CASSSAGREQYF	TGTGCCAGCAGTTCGGCTGGGCGCGAGCAGTACTTC
TRBD2	TRBV7-9	-	TRBJ2-3	16	CASSLRTGGSTDTQYF	TGTGCCAGCAGCTTACGAACGGGAGGGAGCACAGATACGCAGTATTTT